This T cell receptor beta chain appears in the sequencing data of a study of blood T cells in healthy people across ages. General study results and limits: Observed TCR beta diversity per million T cells went down as age went up. This fall followed a roughly linear course with age.

Germline V gene sequence: CDR1 SNHLY, CDR2 FYNNEI. V lost 8 bases, J lost 8 bases, and 22 bases lay in between. The CDR3 extends over 15 amino acids. As for this clonotype: Its antigen remains unknown.

The second PCR ran roughly 6 to 11 cycles with a sample-barcoded 5' primer and J-beta primers. Every cDNA molecule bore a tag from a template-switch adaptor containing 12 random nucleotides. Each CDR3 protein gets one entry after TCRdb re-called the 5' RACE reads with MiXCR. The table shows 800,000 or so distinct CDR3 sequences, with about 46% occurring only once. The sample was blood. The sequence was obtained from a man older than 75 in good health. The chain couples TRBV2 to TRBJ2-1, with a weak D call TRBD1 (5 bases). DNA of the CDR3: TGTGCCAGCGGCGACGGCCTGGGGAAGACAGATGAGCAGTTCTTC. Translation gives CASGDGLGKTDEQFF.